The rows below give T cell receptor beta chains drawn from one sample of a study of T cells in Graves' hyperthyroidism and ophthalmopathy. TCRdb independently ran MiXCR on the multiplex PCR reads; one entry per CDR3 protein. Found here are 300,000 to 350,000 distinct CDR3 sequences, 15% to 20% of them singletons; the top ten hold roughly 15%. Sequenced input: blood. These receptors came from a middle-aged woman with Graves' ophthalmopathy. Each CDR3 is given with its conserved first and last residue. Fields, in order: D gene, V gene, clone size, J gene, CDR3 DNA, CDR3 protein. The D gene is left open where the match is weak. The size field is filled for only some rows; it gives once, few, many or a size class.

D gene: .; V gene: TRBV7-2; clone size: .; J gene: TRBJ2-5; CDR3 DNA: TGTGCCAGCGGCTTATATTTGCTGGAGACCCAGTACTTC; CDR3 protein: CASGLYLLETQYF
D gene: TRBD1; V gene: TRBV12-3/TRBV12-4; clone size: .; J gene: TRBJ2-7; CDR3 DNA: TGTGCCAGCAGTTCTATACAGGGGGTACCCTACGAGCAGTACTTC; CDR3 protein: CASSSIQGVPYEQYF
D gene: .; V gene: TRBV7-2; clone size: many; J gene: TRBJ2-7; CDR3 DNA: TGTGCCAGCAGCTTAGCGGGCGGGACCTCCTACGAGCAGTACTTC; CDR3 protein: CASSLAGGTSYEQYF
D gene: TRBD1; V gene: TRBV4-1; clone size: many; J gene: TRBJ2-2; CDR3 DNA: TGCGCCAGCAGCCAGGGGACAGGGCAAACCGGGGAGCTGTTTTTT; CDR3 protein: CASSQGTGQTGELFF
D gene: .; V gene: TRBV12-3/TRBV12-4; clone size: many; J gene: TRBJ2-7; CDR3 DNA: TGTGCCAGCAGTTTTCGGGACGGGGCCTACGAGCAGTACTTC; CDR3 protein: CASSFRDGAYEQYF
D gene: .; V gene: TRBV30; clone size: many; J gene: TRBJ2-7; CDR3 DNA: TGTGCCTGGAGTAGCGGCCGCTTTGGTTACGAGCAGTACTTC; CDR3 protein: CAWSSGRFGYEQYF
D gene: .; V gene: TRBV7-9; clone size: many; J gene: TRBJ1-1; CDR3 DNA: TGTGCCAGCAGCTTACGTTGGGACACTGAAGCTTTCTTT; CDR3 protein: CASSLRWDTEAFF
D gene: .; V gene: TRBV20-1; clone size: .; J gene: TRBJ2-7; CDR3 DNA: TGCAGTGCAGAACCGGGGGGCGGGGATGCGGAGCAGTACTTC; CDR3 protein: CSAEPGGGDAEQYF
D gene: .; V gene: TRBV6-2/TRBV6-3; clone size: many; J gene: TRBJ2-3; CDR3 DNA: TGTGCCAGCAGTTACTCTTCAGCGGCGACTAGCACAGATACGCAGTATTTT; CDR3 protein: CASSYSSAATSTDTQYF
D gene: TRBD2; V gene: TRBV6-1; clone size: .; J gene: TRBJ2-7; CDR3 DNA: TGTGCCAGCAGAGTCGGGACTAGCGGAGGCTACGAGCAGTACTTC; CDR3 protein: CASRVGTSGGYEQYF
D gene: .; V gene: TRBV2; clone size: many; J gene: TRBJ2-7; CDR3 DNA: TGTGCCAGCAGCCCCCTTTTGACAGCTTATAGGGAGTACTTC; CDR3 protein: CASSPLLTAYREYF
D gene: TRBD2; V gene: TRBV29-1; clone size: many; J gene: TRBJ2-7; CDR3 DNA: TGCAGCGTTGGGGAGGGCTCCTACGAGCAGTACTTC; CDR3 protein: CSVGEGSYEQYF
D gene: .; V gene: TRBV7-9; clone size: .; J gene: TRBJ1-5; CDR3 DNA: TGTGCCAGCAGCCTGGGGCCGGACACCGATCAGCCCCAGCATTTT; CDR3 protein: CASSLGPDTDQPQHF
D gene: TRBD1; V gene: TRBV27; clone size: many; J gene: TRBJ2-7; CDR3 DNA: TGTGCCAGCAGTTTTTTGGGACAGGGGAGATACGAGCAGTACTTC; CDR3 protein: CASSFLGQGRYEQYF
D gene: .; V gene: TRBV2; clone size: .; J gene: TRBJ2-7; CDR3 DNA: TGTGCCAGCAGGCCGGCCTACGAGCAGTACTTC; CDR3 protein: CASRPAYEQYF
D gene: .; V gene: TRBV28; clone size: .; J gene: TRBJ1-3; CDR3 DNA: TGTGCCAGCAGTTTCCCGACGGGTGGACGAAACACCATATATTTT; CDR3 protein: CASSFPTGGRNTIYF
D gene: .; V gene: TRBV11-2; clone size: once; J gene: TRBJ2-7; CDR3 DNA: TGTGCCAGCAGCTTTGAGGGGAACTCCTACGAGCAGTACTTC; CDR3 protein: CASSFEGNSYEQYF
D gene: TRBD1; V gene: TRBV20-1; clone size: .; J gene: TRBJ1-1; CDR3 DNA: TGCAGTGCTAGTCTCCCCGGGACAGGCAACACTGAAGCTTTCTTT; CDR3 protein: CSASLPGTGNTEAFF
D gene: .; V gene: TRBV12-5; clone size: many; J gene: TRBJ1-3; CDR3 DNA: TGTGCTAGTGGTCCCGCGGCAAACACCATATATTTT; CDR3 protein: CASGPAANTIYF
D gene: .; V gene: TRBV28; clone size: .; J gene: TRBJ2-7; CDR3 DNA: TGTGCCAGCAGCCGAGGAGGGGGCGTGGGCGAGCAGTACTTC; CDR3 protein: CASSRGGGVGEQYF
D gene: TRBD1; V gene: TRBV6-1; clone size: .; J gene: TRBJ1-3; CDR3 DNA: TGTGCCAGCAGGCCGACAGGGGCAACAGCTGGAAACACCATATATTTT; CDR3 protein: CASRPTGATAGNTIYF
D gene: .; V gene: TRBV28; clone size: .; J gene: TRBJ2-6; CDR3 DNA: TGTGCCAGCAGGACGGCCTCTGGGGCCAACGTCCTGACTTTC; CDR3 protein: CASRTASGANVLTF
D gene: .; V gene: TRBV10-3; clone size: many; J gene: TRBJ1-1; CDR3 DNA: TGTGCCACCGTGGCCCCGAACACTGAAGCTTTCTTT; CDR3 protein: CATVAPNTEAFF
D gene: TRBD2; V gene: TRBV12-3/TRBV12-4; clone size: .; J gene: TRBJ2-5; CDR3 DNA: TGTGCCAGCGGAACTAGCGGGAGAGGGGGAGAGACCCAGTACTTC; CDR3 protein: CASGTSGRGGETQYF
D gene: .; V gene: TRBV28; clone size: many; J gene: TRBJ1-3; CDR3 DNA: TGTGCCAGCAGCTGGGAGGGAAACACCATATATTTT; CDR3 protein: CASSWEGNTIYF
D gene: .; V gene: TRBV27; clone size: many; J gene: TRBJ2-7; CDR3 DNA: TGTGCCATCAGTTTATCGAGGGCGGTATACTACGAGCAGTACTTC; CDR3 protein: CAISLSRAVYYEQYF
D gene: .; V gene: TRBV2; clone size: many; J gene: TRBJ1-1; CDR3 DNA: TGTGCCAGTACCATAGTACAATCAAACACTGAAGCTTTCTTT; CDR3 protein: CASTIVQSNTEAFF
D gene: .; V gene: TRBV6-1; clone size: .; J gene: TRBJ2-6; CDR3 DNA: TGTGCCAACGGACAGATGAGCTCTGGGGCCAACGTCCTGACTTTC; CDR3 protein: CANGQMSSGANVLTF